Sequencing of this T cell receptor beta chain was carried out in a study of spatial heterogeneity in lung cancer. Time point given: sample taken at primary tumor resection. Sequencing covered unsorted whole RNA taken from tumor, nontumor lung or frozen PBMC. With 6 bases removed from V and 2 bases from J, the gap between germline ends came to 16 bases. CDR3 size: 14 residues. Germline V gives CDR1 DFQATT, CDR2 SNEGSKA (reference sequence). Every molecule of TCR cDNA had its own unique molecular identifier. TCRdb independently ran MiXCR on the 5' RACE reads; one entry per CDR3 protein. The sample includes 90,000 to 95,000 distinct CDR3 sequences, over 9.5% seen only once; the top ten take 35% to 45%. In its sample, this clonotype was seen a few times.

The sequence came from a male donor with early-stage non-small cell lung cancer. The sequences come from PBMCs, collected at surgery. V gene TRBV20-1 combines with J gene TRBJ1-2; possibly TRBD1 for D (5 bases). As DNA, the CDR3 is TGCAGTGCGAACCACAATTCAGGGAACTATGGCTACACCTTC. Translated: CSANHNSGNYGYTF.